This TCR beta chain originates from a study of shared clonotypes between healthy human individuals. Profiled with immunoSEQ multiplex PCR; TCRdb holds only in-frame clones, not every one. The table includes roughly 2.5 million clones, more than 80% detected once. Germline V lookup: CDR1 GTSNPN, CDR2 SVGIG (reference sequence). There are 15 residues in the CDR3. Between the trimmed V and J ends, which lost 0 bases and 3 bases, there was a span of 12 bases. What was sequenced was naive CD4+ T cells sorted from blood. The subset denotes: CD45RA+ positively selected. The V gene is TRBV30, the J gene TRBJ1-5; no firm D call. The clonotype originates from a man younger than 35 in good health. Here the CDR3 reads CAWSVGTLDNQPQHF. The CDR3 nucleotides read TGTGCCTGGAGTGTGGGCACCTTGGACAATCAGCCCCAGCATTTT.